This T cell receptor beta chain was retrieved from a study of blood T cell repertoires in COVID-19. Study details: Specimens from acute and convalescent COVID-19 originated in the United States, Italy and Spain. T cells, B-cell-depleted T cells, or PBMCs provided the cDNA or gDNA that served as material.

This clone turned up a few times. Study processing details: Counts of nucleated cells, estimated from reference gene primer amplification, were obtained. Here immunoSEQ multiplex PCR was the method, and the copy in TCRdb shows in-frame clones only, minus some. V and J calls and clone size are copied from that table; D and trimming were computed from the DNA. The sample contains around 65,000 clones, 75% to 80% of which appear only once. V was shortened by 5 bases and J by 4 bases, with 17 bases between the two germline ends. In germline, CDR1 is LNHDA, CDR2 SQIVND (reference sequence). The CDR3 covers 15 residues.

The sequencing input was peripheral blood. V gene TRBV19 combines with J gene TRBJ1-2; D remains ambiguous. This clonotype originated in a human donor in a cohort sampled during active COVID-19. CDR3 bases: TGTGCCAGTAGTCCGGCGCCTCCCGAGGGCTATGGCTACACCTTC. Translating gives CASSPAPPEGYGYTF.